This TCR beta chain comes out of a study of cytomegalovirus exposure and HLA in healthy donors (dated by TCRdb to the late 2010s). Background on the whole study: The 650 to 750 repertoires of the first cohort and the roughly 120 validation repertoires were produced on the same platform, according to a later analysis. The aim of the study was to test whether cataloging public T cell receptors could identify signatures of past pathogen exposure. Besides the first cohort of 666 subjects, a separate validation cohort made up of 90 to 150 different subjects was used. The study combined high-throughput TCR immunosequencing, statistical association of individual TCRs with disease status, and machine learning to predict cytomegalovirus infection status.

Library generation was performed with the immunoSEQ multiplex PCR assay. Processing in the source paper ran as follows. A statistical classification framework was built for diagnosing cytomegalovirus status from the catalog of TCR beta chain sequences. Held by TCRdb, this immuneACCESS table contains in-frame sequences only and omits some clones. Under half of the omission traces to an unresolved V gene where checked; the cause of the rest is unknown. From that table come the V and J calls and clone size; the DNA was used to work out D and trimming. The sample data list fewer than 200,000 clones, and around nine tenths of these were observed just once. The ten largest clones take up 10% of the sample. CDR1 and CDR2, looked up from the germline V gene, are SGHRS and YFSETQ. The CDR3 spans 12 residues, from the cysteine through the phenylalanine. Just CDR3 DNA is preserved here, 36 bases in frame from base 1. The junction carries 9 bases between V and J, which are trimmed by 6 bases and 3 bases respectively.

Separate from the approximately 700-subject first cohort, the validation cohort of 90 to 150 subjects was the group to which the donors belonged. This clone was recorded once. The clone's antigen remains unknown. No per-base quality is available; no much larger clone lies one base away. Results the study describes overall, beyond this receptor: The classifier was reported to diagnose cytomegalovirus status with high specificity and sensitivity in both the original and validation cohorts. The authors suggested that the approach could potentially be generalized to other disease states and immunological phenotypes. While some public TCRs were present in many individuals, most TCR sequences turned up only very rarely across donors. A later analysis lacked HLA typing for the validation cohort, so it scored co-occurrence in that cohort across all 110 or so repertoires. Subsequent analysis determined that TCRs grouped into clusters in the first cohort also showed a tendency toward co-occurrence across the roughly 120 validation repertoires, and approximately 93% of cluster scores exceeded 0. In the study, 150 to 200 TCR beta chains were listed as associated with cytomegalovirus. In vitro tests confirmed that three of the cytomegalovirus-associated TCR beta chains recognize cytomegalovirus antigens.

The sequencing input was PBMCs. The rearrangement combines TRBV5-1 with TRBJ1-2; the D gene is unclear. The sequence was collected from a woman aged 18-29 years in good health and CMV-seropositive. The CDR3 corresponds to CASKEADYGYTF. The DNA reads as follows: TGCGCCAGCAAGGAGGCGGACTATGGCTACACCTTC.